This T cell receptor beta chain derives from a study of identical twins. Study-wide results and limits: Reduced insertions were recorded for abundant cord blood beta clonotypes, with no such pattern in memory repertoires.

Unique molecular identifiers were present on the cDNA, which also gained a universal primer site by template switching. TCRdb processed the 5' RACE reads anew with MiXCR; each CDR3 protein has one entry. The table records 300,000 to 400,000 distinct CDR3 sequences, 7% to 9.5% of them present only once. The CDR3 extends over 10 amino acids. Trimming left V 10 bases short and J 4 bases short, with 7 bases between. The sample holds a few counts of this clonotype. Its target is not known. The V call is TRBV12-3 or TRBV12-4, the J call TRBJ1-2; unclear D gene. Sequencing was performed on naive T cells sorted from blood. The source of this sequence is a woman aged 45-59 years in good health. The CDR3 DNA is TGTGCCATCTGGAGCTATGGCTACACCTTC. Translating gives CAIWSYGYTF.